These 20 T cell receptor beta chains share one sample of origin, sequenced in a study of OX40 agonist ivuxolimab in advanced cancers. Measured with immunoSEQ multiplex PCR; TCRdb has only the in-frame clones, and not every one. This sample has around 56,000 clones, with 65% to 85% found just once. This material consisted of CD4+ or CD8+ T cells sorted from blood, taken in a trial of the OX40 agonist ivuxolimab. Receptors were obtained from an adult with an advanced solid tumor such as melanoma, head and neck, liver or kidney cancer.

The genes are TRBV29-1 and TRBJ2-7; D may be TRBD2 (5 bases). This CDR3 comprises 14 residues. The V gene lost 3 bases and the J gene lost 2 bases, with 14 bases spanning the gap. Germline V gene sequence: CDR1 SQVTM, CDR2 ANQGSEA. This CDR3 reads CSVDEGIPPYEQYF. CDR3 sequence (DNA): TGCAGCGTTGATGAGGGTATCCCCCCCTACGAGCAGTACTTC.

The chain's CDR3 is CASSLTVTSGYNEQFF. CDR3 nucleotides: TGTGCCAGCAGCTTAACGGTGACTAGCGGCTACAATGAGCAGTTCTTC. The chain uses TRBV7-3 and TRBJ2-1; TRBD2 aligns across 9 bases. This CDR3 comprises 16 residues. Germline V lookup: CDR1 SGHTA, CDR2 FQGTGA. Unmatched junction bases numbered 3, after V lost 0 bases and J lost 3 bases.

The genes are TRBV5-1 and TRBJ2-3; 14 bases agree with TRBD2. The V and J ends lost 4 bases and 4 bases, in that order; junction bases with no gene match: 2. Germline CDR1 SGHRS, CDR2 YFSETQ. CDR3 length: 15 residues. DNA of the CDR3: TGCGCCAGCAGCGGGACTAGCGGGAGTGCAGATACGCAGTATTTT. Its translation: CASSGTSGSADTQYF.

The J gene is TRBJ1-6, the V gene TRBV30; D gene unclear. V was clipped by 4 bases and J by 0 bases, with 10 bases between them. CDR3 length: 15 amino acids. Germline CDR1 is GTSNPN and CDR2 is SVGIG (reference sequence). The CDR3 DNA follows: TGTGCCTGGATGCGTAGGGACTCCTATAATTCACCCCTCCACTTT. Its protein is CAWMRRDSYNSPLHF.

The genes are TRBV13 and TRBJ2-7, with 11 bases lining up with TRBD2. Germline trimming cut 4 bases from V and 3 bases from J; bases unmatched to any gene: 5. The CDR3 loop spans 15 amino acids. Germline CDR1 is PRHDT and CDR2 is FYEKMQ (reference sequence). DNA of the CDR3: TGTGCCAGCAGCTCGCTGGGGACTAGCGGCTACGAGCAGTACTTC. As protein: CASSSLGTSGYEQYF.

The chain recombines TRBV7-3 with TRBJ2-2, with D perhaps matching TRBD2 (7 bases). V gave up 2 bases and J gave up 0 bases, with 16 bases separating them. Germline values: CDR1 SGHTA, CDR2 FQGTGA. The CDR3 consists of 18 residues. CDR3 sequence reads: CASSLGGGRATNTGELFF. In nucleotides, the CDR3 is TGTGCCAGCAGCTTAGGCGGGGGCAGAGCGACGAACACCGGGGAGCTGTTTTTT.

The genes are TRBV27 and TRBJ1-6; TRBD1 aligns across 8 bases. Germline trimming cut 5 bases from V and 9 bases from J; bases unmatched to any gene: 12. The CDR3 runs to 16 residues. Germline V gene data show CDR1 as MNHEY and CDR2 as SMNVEV (reference sequence). The CDR3 protein is CASSPQGASSTSPLHF. The CDR3 nucleotides are TGTGCCAGCAGTCCGCAGGGGGCTAGCTCGACTTCACCCCTCCACTTT.

The V and J genes are TRBV19 and TRBJ1-1, with D unclear. This CDR3 is 16 amino acids long. Germline CDR1 LNHDA, CDR2 SQIVND (reference sequence). V lost 3 bases and J lost 4, with 18 bases in between. The CDR3 region is CASSILAPSVGTEAFF. The CDR3 nucleotides are TGTGCCAGTAGTATTCTCGCCCCGTCGGTGGGCACTGAAGCTTTCTTT.

This clone was detected only a few times. V and J are TRBV7-9 and TRBJ1-6; D gene unclear. Deletions cut 2 bases from V and 9 bases from J, with 11 bases between. Looked up from germline, CDR1 is SEHNR and CDR2 is FQNEAQ (reference sequence). The length of the CDR3 is 14 residues. DNA for the CDR3: TGTGCCAGCAGCTTAAAACCCGGGAGTTCACCCCTCCACTTT. This encodes CASSLKPGSSPLHF. The full variable domain, with the rest looked up from reference TRBV7-9 and TRBJ1-6, is DTGVSQNPRHKITKRGQNVTFRCDPISEHNRLYWYRQTLGQGPEFLTYFQNEAQLEKSRLLSDRFSAERPKGSFSTLEIQRTEQGDSAMYLCASSLKPGSSPLHFGNGTRLTVT.

This clone appeared a single time. This sequence joins TRBV6-6 and TRBJ2-5, with 8 bases fitting TRBD2. The germline V gene has CDR1 MNHNY and CDR2 SVGAGI (reference sequence). The CDR3 runs to 15 residues. The V segment lost 6 bases and the J segment 6 bases; nucleotides outside the gene matches: 12. The CDR3 region is CASRPQGSGSQTQYF. The DNA of the CDR3 is TGTGCCAGCAGGCCCCAGGGCAGCGGGAGTCAGACCCAGTACTTC.

The chain joins TRBV7-3 to TRBJ2-2; D remains ambiguous. The CDR3 consists of 16 residues. Germline lookup yields CDR1 SGHTA and CDR2 FQGTGA. V lost 3 bases and J lost 0, with 11 bases in between. The CDR3: CASSFRAPANTGELFF. Written as DNA, the CDR3 is TGTGCCAGCAGCTTCCGGGCCCCCGCGAACACCGGGGAGCTGTTTTTT.

The chain recombines TRBV10-3 with TRBJ1-3, with 7 bases aligning to TRBD1. J lost 5 bases, V lost 0 bases, and 13 bases had no gene match. The length of the CDR3 is 18 residues. Per germline, CDR1 ENHRY and CDR2 SYGVKD. CDR3 nucleotide sequence: TGTGCCATCAGTGAGTCGAATTCCCCCCAGACAGGGAGAAACACCATATATTTT. This gives the protein CAISESNSPQTGRNTIYF.

Of note for this clone: The junction differs from germline at one of its ends, possibly a read error. This chain joins TRBV30 and TRBJ1-2; D uncertain. The CDR3 consists of 13 residues. The germline gives CDR1 GTSNPN, CDR2 SVGIG (reference sequence). The CDR3, as DNA: TGTGCCTGGAGTGTAAGTCTCCGGTTTGGGCCGACTTTC. It yields the protein CAWSVSLRFGPTF.

The CDR3 spells CASSERRTDNEKLFF. In nucleotides, the CDR3 is TGTGCCAGCAGTGAAAGGCGGACAGATAATGAAAAACTGTTTTTT. The gene calls are TRBV2 and TRBJ1-4, with TRBD1 as a possible D gene (6 bases). The CDR3 extends over 15 amino acids. Trimming pared 2 bases from V and 4 bases from J, leaving 11 bases between. CDR1 is SNHLY, CDR2 FYNNEI, per germline.

The V call is TRBV4-3, the J call TRBJ1-6, with D perhaps matching TRBD1 (6 bases). The germline CDR1 and CDR2 sequences are LGHNA and YSLEER. The CDR3 runs to 15 residues. The V end was cut by 0 bases, the J end by 10 bases, with 13 bases between. CDR3 amino acids: CASSQEMGAVSPLHF. In DNA, the CDR3 is TGCGCCAGCAGCCAAGAAATGGGGGCCGTCTCACCCCTCCACTTT.

This chain links TRBV19 with TRBJ1-4, with 9 positions matching TRBD1. The trim removed 3 bases at V and 6 bases at J, leaving 2 bases unmatched. Per the germline V gene, CDR1 is LNHDA and CDR2 is SQIVND (reference sequence). CDR3 size: 14 residues. The CDR3 reads CASSMGQGDEKLFF. The CDR3, as DNA: TGTGCCAGTAGTATGGGACAGGGAGATGAAAAACTGTTTTTT.

There are a few counts of this clone. V usage is TRBV19 and J usage is TRBJ2-1; D unclear. Trimming took off 5 bases at V and 5 bases at J, with 7 bases between the two ends. CDR1 and CDR2 (germline): LNHDA, SQIVND (reference sequence). The CDR3 is made up of 12 amino acids. CDR3 nucleotides: TGTGCCAGTAGTCCCCGGGACAATGAGCAGTTCTTC. It is translated as CASSPRDNEQFF.

This chain links TRBV5-1 with TRBJ1-1, with D hard to call. Germline CDR1 reads SGHRS; CDR2 reads YFSETQ. The CDR3 is made up of 14 amino acids. The ends were cut back, 3 bases at V and 1 base at J, with 10 bases in the middle. The CDR3 sequence: CASSSGRRNTEAFF. For the CDR3, the DNA is TGCGCCAGCAGCTCCGGGCGCCGGAACACTGAAGCTTTCTTT.

The rearrangement uses TRBV6-1 and TRBJ2-2; tentatively, D is TRBD1 or TRBD2 (5 bases each). The V end was cut by 6 bases, the J end by 5 bases, with 10 bases between. The CDR3 covers 13 residues. The germline CDR1 and CDR2 sequences are MNHNS and SASEGT. Written as DNA, the CDR3 is TGTGCCAGCAGGAGGGGAGCGACCGGGGAGCTGTTTTTT. Encoded protein: CASRRGATGELFF.

The genes are TRBV11-2 and TRBJ1-1, with D tentatively TRBD1 (6 bases). V shed 4 bases and J shed 5 bases, with 17 bases lying between them. The CDR3 totals 15 residues. Per the germline V gene, CDR1 is SGHAT and CDR2 is FQNNGV. The chain's CDR3 is CASSWTDSGVTEAFF. Written as DNA, the CDR3 is TGTGCCAGCAGCTGGACGGACAGTGGGGTAACTGAAGCTTTCTTT.